This TCR beta chain was observed in a study of cytomegalovirus exposure and HLA in healthy donors (dated by TCRdb to 2017 to 2019). The study in broad terms: An earlier analysis of 587 of the donors reported approximately 300 Gb of sequence data and 95 million to 120 million unique TCR beta sequences obtained from around 190 million T cells. Approximately 310 gigabases of sequencing data and around 87 million unique TCR sequences were included in an early release covering roughly 600 HLA-typed donors. Of the roughly 410 genotyped donors, 65% to 90% were placed in the genetic ancestry cluster associated with self-reported Caucasian donors. The study aimed to test whether signatures of past pathogen exposure could be identified by cataloging public T cell receptors. The T cell repertoires of several hundred subjects were profiled by immunosequencing and related to cytomegalovirus serostatus. A separate validation cohort of approximately 130 different subjects was used in addition to the approximately 700-subject first cohort. To predict cytomegalovirus infection status, the study brought together high-throughput TCR immunosequencing, statistical association of individual TCRs with disease status, and machine learning. A later analysis re-examined previously published TCR beta repertoires from 600 to 700 donors and added high-resolution HLA genotyping to investigate patterns of TCR occurrence. In the later analysis, no new phenotypic data were used to find candidate immune exposures; instead, reliance was placed on TCR beta sequences and their occurrence across donors. In an earlier analysis of 500 to 650 of the donors, high-throughput TCR beta sequencing was used to judge whether each TCR beta V gene segment behaved as functional or pseudogenic. Alongside the repertoire data, information on donor age, sex, ethnicity and CMV serostatus was compiled. In a later genetic analysis, genome-wide SNP genotypes for about 55% of the roughly 700 donors were used, and that subset was treated as a discovery cohort. Every discovery cohort repertoire had been produced on one sequencing platform. Both class I and class II loci were covered by HLA typing, at four-digit resolution. Typing coverage differed by locus: A, B, C, DRB1 and DQB1 were typed in roughly 629-630 donors, DQA1 in about 550, DPA1 in roughly 590, and DPB1 in approximately 450. Four or five DR-DQ haplotypes were handled as single units for association and clustering, since linkage in the cohort was strong. Among almost 400 genotyped donors of the cohort, an average of approximately 250,000 unique TCR beta nucleotide sequences were sequenced per donor, roughly 20% of them non-productive.

The library was built by means of the immunoSEQ multiplex PCR assay. For the multiplex PCR, a mixture combining 60 forward primers for TCR Vbeta segments and 13 reverse primers for TCR Jbeta segments was used. The CDR3 region of rearranged TCR beta genes was amplified from genomic DNA by a multiplex PCR assay. Amplified TCR beta libraries were sequenced as 87-base-pair reads on the Illumina HiSeq System. The authors' pipeline ran thus. A later analysis tallied 70 million to 100 million unique TCR beta chains across the 666 repertoires, and approximately 9.9 million of those chains were shared by two or more donors. To remove PCR and sequencing errors, raw reads were error-corrected and collapsed into unique sequences using a nearest-neighbor algorithm that merged closely related sequences. V, D and J gene segments were assigned by aligning CDR3 sequences to IMGT reference sequences. For a sequence to be retained, at least a six-nucleotide match to both a V gene segment and a J gene segment was required. A rearrangement was called productive if the CDR3 had no stop codons and remained in frame with V and J, and every other rearrangement was called non-productive. Following IMGT convention, CDR3 was defined as the stretch from the second conserved V-encoded cysteine up to the conserved J-encoded phenylalanine. Sequences without an unambiguous match to a single V gene segment were excluded from the earlier analysis of 500 to 700 of the donors. In an earlier analysis of around 600 of the donors, V segments were called functional above 56.7% productive rearrangements and were called segregating when the between-donor standard deviation exceeded 5%. A statistical classification framework was developed to diagnose cytomegalovirus status using the catalog of TCR beta chain sequences. V and J gene assignment, in a later analysis, came from comparing TCR nucleotide sequences with IMGT/GENE-DB human TR gene sequences. Using the TCRdist pipeline, a later analysis assigned CDR3 sequences along with most-parsimonious VDJ recombination scenarios. In a later analysis, every TCR beta chain was defined by the combination of its CDR3 amino acid sequence and its V-gene family, and reads without a unique V-gene family were dropped. In a later analysis, 450 to 600 highly shared, low-generation-probability nucleotide sequences were removed to address suspected cross-contamination and a sequencing artifact. A later analysis calculated a clonal expansion index for each public chain from normalized within-repertoire ranks of inferred template counts. In a later analysis, generation probabilities were computed using a VDJ recombination model fitted to out-of-frame rearrangements, and the results were checked against IGoR. In a later analysis, TCR-TCR, TCR-HLA and TCR-CMV co-occurrence was scored with hypergeometric tests, and a repertoire-size bias correction was applied to TCR pairs. In a later analysis, false discovery rates were estimated by permuting HLA or CMV assignments 20 times. A later analysis grouped co-occurring TCRs with DBSCAN, adding TCRdist sequence similarity when clustering within HLA-allele-positive subsets. Repertoires with fewer than 30,000 or more than 120,000 public chains were left out of co-occurrence clustering, as were about 5 repertoires with anomalous nucleotide sharing. TCRdb limited this immuneACCESS table to in-frame rearrangements with V and J called. A share of clones is missing; checked studies link under half to unresolved V genes, and the rest is unexplained. V, J and clone size were drawn from that table, and D and trimming were deduced from the DNA. Within this sample are approximately 180,000 clones, with roughly 78% of them counted one time only. Together, the top ten hold under 15% of the sample.

The cohort comprised 710 or so healthy bone marrow donors. Cohort members were all nominally healthy when sampled, although unrecorded immune exposures were likely present. The donor tested CMV seropositive and was one of the 289 seropositive cohort members. A peripheral blood sample was provided by each donor, and peripheral blood mononuclear cells were used for TCR beta sequencing. Genomic DNA extraction from the blood cell samples was performed with the Qiagen DNeasy Blood Extraction Kit. The research as a whole found: Correlated functional status among segregating V segments might be attributable to linkage disequilibrium, but an unknown experimental factor could not be ruled out. A cluster of highly shared sequence variants was judged likely to represent a technical artifact of the sequencing pipeline. An association between a missense DCLRE1C variant and V-gene and J-gene trimming of TCR beta chains was found in a later genetic analysis and replicated in an independent cohort. Because counts were too low, 15 to 20 rarely observed V segments, including chromosome 9 orphons, were excluded from the earlier analysis of several hundred of the donors. A later analysis found that TCR association rates varied across HLA loci, with DRB1 alleles showing the most associated TCRs and HLA-C alleles the fewest. A later genetic analysis reported fewer N-insertions in productive TCRs among donors in an Asian-associated ancestry cluster than the roughly 700-donor mean. The classifier was reported to diagnose cytomegalovirus status with high specificity and sensitivity in both the original and validation cohorts. Because HLA typing was missing for some donors at each locus, association tests included only the typed subset. While some public TCRs were present in many individuals, most TCR sequences turned up only very rarely across donors. Presence/absence analyses assumed roughly uniform sequencing depth across donors, an assumption that may not hold. The only immune exposure information available for the cohort was CMV serostatus. A later analysis found that HLA-associated TCR beta chains were more clonally expanded and had lower generation probabilities than equally common non-associated chains. A further reported finding was that TCR beta sequences accurately predicted the HLA-A and HLA-B alleles for most subjects in the first cohort. In the study, around 150 TCR beta chains were listed as associated with cytomegalovirus. Some IMGT-functional V segments, including TRBV6-2 and TRBV6-3, could not be distinguished by the 87-base-pair reads and were therefore excluded. Broadly in line with IMGT annotations, most TCR beta V segments showed up in productive rearrangements about 87% or about 30% of the time in an earlier analysis of approximately 640 of the donors. A few of the identified cytomegalovirus-associated TCR beta chains were confirmed in vitro to be specific for cytomegalovirus antigens. It was suggested by the authors that the approach could potentially be generalized to other disease states and immunological phenotypes. The cohort was sequenced for TCR beta chains only, and without alpha or paired-chain data the features that could be detected were limited. When HLA alleles, especially DR and DQ, strongly co-occurred, attributing TCR associations to individual alleles was difficult. Specific HLA alleles were associated with roughly 16,000 TCR beta sequences at a false discovery rate of 0.05 in a later analysis. A later analysis reported that several top co-occurrence clusters appeared linked to parvovirus B19, influenza, CMV and Epstein-Barr virus. In a later analysis, most CMV-associated TCR beta chains were found to appear HLA-restricted, with HLA associations seemingly driven largely by CMV exposure.

Trimmed from V: 7 bases; trimmed from J: 6 bases; junction bases lacking a gene match: 6. The CDR3 runs 13 residues from the cysteine to the phenylalanine. Just the 39-base CDR3 DNA is kept, in frame starting at base 1. The germline V gene (reference sequence) yields MNHEY for CDR1 and SMNVEV for CDR2. As for this clone: Its antigen target is currently unknown. No base-level quality is on record; no much larger clone is a single base apart.

The chain is made from TRBV27 and TRBJ2-1; the junction holds 7 bases that match TRBD2. The sequence was obtained from a woman aged 45-59 years in good health and CMV-seropositive. The sequenced sample was PBMCs. The DNA reads TGTGCCAGCAACGGATGGGGGGGCAATGAGCAGTTCTTC. It codes for CASNGWGGNEQFF.